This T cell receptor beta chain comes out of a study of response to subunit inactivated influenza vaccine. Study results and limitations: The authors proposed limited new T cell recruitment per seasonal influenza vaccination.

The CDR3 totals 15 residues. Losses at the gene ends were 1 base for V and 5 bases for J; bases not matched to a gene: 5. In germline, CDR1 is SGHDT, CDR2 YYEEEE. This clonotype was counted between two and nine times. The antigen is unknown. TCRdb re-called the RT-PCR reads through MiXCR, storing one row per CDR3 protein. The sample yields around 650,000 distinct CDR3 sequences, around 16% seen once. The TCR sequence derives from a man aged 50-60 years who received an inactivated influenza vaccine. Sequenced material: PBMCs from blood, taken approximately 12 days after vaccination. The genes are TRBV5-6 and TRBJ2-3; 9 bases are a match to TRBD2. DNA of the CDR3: TGTGCCAGCAGCTTGCGGCGGGGGGGCGTAGATACGCAGTATTTT. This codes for CASSLRRGGVDTQYF.